This TCR beta chain was documented in a study of blood T cell repertoires in COVID-19. Across the whole study: Both acute and convalescent COVID-19 samples were obtained from the United States, Italy and Spain. In each case, the material was cDNA or gDNA derived from T cells, B-cell-depleted T cells, or PBMCs.

Germline V gives CDR1 LGHNA, CDR2 YSLEER. This CDR3 has 15 amino acids. V lost 2 bases, J lost 0 bases, and 8 bases lay in between. Produced via immunoSEQ multiplex PCR; TCRdb's table is partial and in-frame only. This sample has 300,000 to 350,000 clones, with 75% to 90% found just once. Sequenced: peripheral blood. The TCR was taken from a man aged 18 to 29 with active or convalescent COVID-19. The rearrangement links TRBV4-3 to TRBJ1-5, with D unresolved. The CDR3 sequence: CASSQYPDSNQPQHF. CDR3 nucleotide sequence: TGCGCCAGCAGCCAATACCCAGATAGCAATCAGCCCCAGCATTTT.